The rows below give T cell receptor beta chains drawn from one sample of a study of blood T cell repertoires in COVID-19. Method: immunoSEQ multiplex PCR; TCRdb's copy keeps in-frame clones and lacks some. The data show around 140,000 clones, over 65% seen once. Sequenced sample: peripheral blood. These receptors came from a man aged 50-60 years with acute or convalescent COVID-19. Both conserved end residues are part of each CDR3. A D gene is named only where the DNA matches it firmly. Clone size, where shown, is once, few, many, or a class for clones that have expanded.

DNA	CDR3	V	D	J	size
TGCGCCAGCAAGTCCGCGACTAGCACAGATACGCAGTATTTT	CASKSATSTDTQYF	TRBV5-1	NA	TRBJ2-3	once
TGTGCCAGCAGTTCGGAACGGTCCCACGGGGAGACCCAGTACTTC	CASSSERSHGETQYF	TRBV2	NA	TRBJ2-5	NA
TGTGCCTGGGCCAAAGGACAGGCCTATAATTCACCCCTCCACTTT	CAWAKGQAYNSPLHF	TRBV30	TRBD1	TRBJ1-6	once
TGCAGCGCGGCGACAGGGAACACTGAAGCTTTCTTT	CSAATGNTEAFF	TRBV29-1	NA	TRBJ1-1	NA
TGTGCCAGCAGTTTTTCTAGCCGGACGTACAATGAGCAGTTCTTC	CASSFSSRTYNEQFF	TRBV27	NA	TRBJ2-1	once
TGTGCCAGCAGCGGACAGGGGATTGGCACCGGGGAGCTGTTTTTT	CASSGQGIGTGELFF	TRBV6-5	TRBD1	TRBJ2-2	NA
TGTGCCGCAGGGCAGGGGGCCGGGGAGCTGTTTTTT	CAAGQGAGELFF	TRBV12-3/TRBV12-4	TRBD1	TRBJ2-2	NA
TGTGCCAGCAGCTTAGGAGGAGGGTTTGAGCAGTTCTTC	CASSLGGGFEQFF	TRBV7-2	NA	TRBJ2-1	NA
TGTGCCAGCAGCCACGAGGGGGCGCCTGAGACCCAGTACTTC	CASSHEGAPETQYF	TRBV27	TRBD1	TRBJ2-5	NA
TGTGCCAGCTCACCATTCGACACTCCGAACACCGGGGAGCTGTTTTTT	CASSPFDTPNTGELFF	TRBV18	NA	TRBJ2-2	NA
TGTGCCAGCAGTCAGGGGACTAGCGGGGACAATGAGCAGTTCTTC	CASSQGTSGDNEQFF	TRBV6-4	TRBD2	TRBJ2-1	many
TGTGCCAGCAGCTTTGAGAGCGGGGGGGCTCACACCGGGGAGCTGTTTTTT	CASSFESGGAHTGELFF	TRBV5-6	TRBD2	TRBJ2-2	NA
TGTGCCAGCAGTTACGCGCTAGCGGGGGGGCGGGAGACCCAGTACTTC	CASSYALAGGRETQYF	TRBV6-2/TRBV6-3	TRBD2	TRBJ2-5	few
TGTGCCAGCAGTTACCGGGAAGGTAATTCACCCCTCCACTTT	CASSYREGNSPLHF	TRBV6-5	NA	TRBJ1-6	NA
TGTGCCAGCAGCTTAGAGGGGGGGAATGGCTACACCTTC	CASSLEGGNGYTF	TRBV7-9	NA	TRBJ1-2	NA